This T cell receptor (beta chain) came from a study of cytomegalovirus exposure and HLA in healthy donors. With respect to this clone: Its antigen is unidentified.

This CDR3 is built from 15 residues. From germline, CDR1 is LGHNA and CDR2 YSLEER. Study observations and caveats: Most CMV-associated TCR beta chains were later found to appear HLA-restricted. HLA alleles were associated with 15,000 to 20,000 TCR beta sequences in a later analysis at 0.05 false discovery rate. Cytomegalovirus-associated status was assigned to about 160 TCR beta chains.

The PCR ran on 60 Vbeta and 13 Jbeta primers. Repertoires were generated with immunoSEQ multiplex PCR, while TCRdb's copy carries only in-frame clones and drops some. The table records 100,000 to 150,000 clones, around 78% of them present only once. The rearrangement joins TRBV4-3 to TRBJ2-5, with D possibly TRBD2 on 7 matching bases. The J call is uncertain, as TRBJ2-7 better fits the DNA end. This clonotype was obtained from a man aged 40-50 years in good health and CMV-seronegative. The sample consisted of PBMCs. The DNA for the CDR3 is TGCGCCAGCAGCCTCACTAGGGGGGGGCTGGGCGAGCAGTACTTC. Translating gives CASSLTRGGLGEQYF.